Below, 15 T cell receptor beta chains from the same sample are listed, as sequenced in a study of CD8+CD57+ T cells in acquired aplastic anemia. The template used for profiling TCR beta VDJ and CDR3 was genomic DNA. From the reads, TCRdb called clonotypes with MiXCR, one entry per CDR3 protein. The profile shows 180,000 or so distinct CDR3 sequences, roughly 50% of them singletons. An expansion of CD8+CD57+ cells by flow cytometry had been shown in patients chosen for sequencing. Input material: sorted CD4+, CD8+, or CD8+CD57+ T cells (not recorded which) from PBMCs. These receptors all stem from a human donor with aplastic anemia.

The chain carries TRBV15 and TRBJ1-4; D may be TRBD1 (5 bases). Germline V gives CDR1 LNHNV, CDR2 YYDKDF (reference sequence). This CDR3 contains 15 residues. Trimming shortened V by 3 bases and J by 8 bases, and 16 bases separated the two germline ends. CDR3 sequence: CATSSTGMLEEKLFF. For the CDR3, the DNA is TGTGCCACCAGCAGTACAGGAATGTTAGAAGAAAAACTGTTTTTT.

This clonotype was observed a few times. V usage is TRBV18 and J usage is TRBJ2-1, with 10 nucleotides matching TRBD2. The CDR3 covers 16 residues. From germline, CDR1 is KGHSH and CDR2 LQKENI. Losses at the gene ends were 8 bases for V and 6 bases for J; bases not matched to a gene: 13. The CDR3 region has the DNA TGTGCCAGCACAAGAGCGGGAGGGGTTCAAGGCAATGAGCAGTTCTTC. This gives the protein CASTRAGGVQGNEQFF.

V is TRBV5-4 and J is TRBJ2-2, with TRBD2 identical over 14 bases. With V trimmed by 2 bases and J by 1 base, 7 bases remained unmatched. This CDR3 is 19 amino acids long. The germline V gene encodes CDR1 SGHNT and CDR2 YYREEE (reference sequence). The CDR3 DNA is TGTGCCAGCAGCTTTCCGGGACTAGCGGGGGCCATGAACACCGGGGAGCTGTTTTTT. It encodes CASSFPGLAGAMNTGELFF.

This clonotype was picked up a small number of times. The V gene is TRBV24-1, the J gene TRBJ1-5, with D unclear. This CDR3 contains 12 residues. Trimming stripped 5 bases from V and 7 bases from J, with 8 bases between. Looked up from germline, CDR1 is KGHDR and CDR2 is SFDVKD. The CDR3: CATSGSGQPQHF. As DNA, the CDR3 is TGTGCCACCAGTGGCTCGGGGCAGCCCCAGCATTTT.

This chain uses TRBV20-1 with TRBJ2-5; the match to TRBD1 covers 9 bases. V lost 0 bases and J lost 5; bases outside the gene matches: 7. Germline V lookup: CDR1 DFQATT, CDR2 SNEGSKA (reference sequence). CDR3 length equals 15 residues. The CDR3 bases are TGCAGTGCTAGAGAGCCACAGGGGGCGGGCGAGACCCAGTACTTC. It codes for CSAREPQGAGETQYF.

Worth noting for this clonotype: The conserved final phenylalanine or tryptophan is absent from the CDR3, which likely points to a read error. This sequence joins TRBV11-1 and TRBJ2-2, with TRBD1 identical over 8 bases. Per the germline V gene, CDR1 is SGHAT and CDR2 is FQDESV (reference sequence). Unmatched junction bases numbered 16, after V lost 1 base and J lost 3 bases. The CDR3 runs to 20 residues. The CDR3 nucleotides read TGTGCCAGCAGCTTAGTACCAGTGGACAGGGTAGGTTGGGACACCGGGGAGCTGTTTCTT. Translated: CASSLVPVDRVGWDTGELFL.

The chain has TRBV19 and TRBJ1-2; D is ambiguous. Germline V gene sequence: CDR1 LNHDA, CDR2 SQIVND (reference sequence). The CDR3 covers 12 residues. Trimming took 10 bases from V and 4 from J, leaving 13 bases between them. The CDR3 DNA reads TGTGCCACAAGCAAGCAAAGCTATGGCTACACCTTC. Translated: CATSKQSYGYTF. The full variable domain, with the rest looked up from reference TRBV19 and TRBJ1-2, is DGGITQSPKYLFRKEGQNVTLSCEQNLNHDAMYWYRQDPGQGLRLIYYSQIVNDFQKGDIAEGYSVSREKKESFPLTVTSAQKNPTAFYLCATSKQSYGYTFGSGTRLTVV.

This clonotype was counted at least ten times. The rearrangement joins TRBV7-6 to TRBJ2-1; TRBD1 matches at 9 bases. With 4 bases clipped from V and 7 bases from J, the junction kept 11 bases outside the gene matches. The CDR3 covers 16 residues. Per the germline V gene, CDR1 is SGHVS and CDR2 is FNYEAQ. Written as DNA, the CDR3 is TGTGCCAGCAGCTCTCCAGGGACAGGGAAAAGGAATGAGCAGTTCTTC. This codes for CASSSPGTGKRNEQFF.

This clonotype was counted ten times or more. J is TRBJ1-6 and V is TRBV28; the D gene is possibly TRBD1 (6 bases). With 5 bases removed from V and 10 bases from J, the gap between germline ends came to 12 bases. Germline V gives CDR1 MDHEN, CDR2 SYDVKM. CDR3 length equals 13 residues. CDR3 coding DNA: TGTGCCAGCAGTCCCCCAGGGGTCTCACCCCTCCACTTT. Encoded protein: CASSPPGVSPLHF.

This clonotype was recorded a few times. The V gene is TRBV19, the J gene TRBJ1-6; 7 positions agree with TRBD1. The J segment lost 7 bases and the V segment lost 2 bases, leaving 5 bases of the junction unmatched. Looked up from germline, CDR1 is LNHDA and CDR2 is SQIVND (reference sequence). The CDR3 has 15 amino acids. The CDR3 DNA reads TGTGCCAGTAGTATAAAGGGACAGATCAATTCACCCCTCCACTTT. It yields the protein CASSIKGQINSPLHF.

This clonotype was picked up many times. The chain joins TRBV12-3 or TRBV12-4 to TRBJ1-5, with no clear D. The CDR3 length is 12 residues. Trimming shortened V by 6 bases and J by 7 bases, and 10 bases separated the two germline ends. CDR3 residues: CASSNLYQPQHF. The CDR3 region has the DNA TGTGCCAGCAGCAACTTATACCAGCCCCAGCATTTT.

Ten or more counts support this clonotype. The chain couples TRBV6-1 to TRBJ2-3, with D unclear. The CDR3 sequence is 11 residues long. V gave up 3 bases and J gave up 5 bases, with 3 bases separating them. The V gene's germline CDR1 is MNHNS and CDR2 SASEGT. DNA for the CDR3: TGTGCCAGCAGTGATATAGATACGCAGTATTTT. It codes for CASSDIDTQYF.

The J gene is TRBJ2-1, the V gene TRBV29-1; maybe TRBD1 (5 bases). The V end lost 3 bases, the J end lost 7 bases, and 10 bases lay between the germline ends. Germline CDR1 is SQVTM and CDR2 is ANQGSEA. This CDR3 contains 12 residues. The chain's CDR3 is CSVDQGWNEQFF. CDR3 nucleotide sequence: TGCAGCGTTGACCAGGGATGGAATGAGCAGTTCTTC.

This clonotype was counted many times. The V and J genes are TRBV24-1 and TRBJ2-5; D might be TRBD2 (6 bases). The CDR3 is made up of 13 amino acids. The V gene lost 9 bases and the J gene lost 5 bases, with 15 bases spanning the gap. Germline values: CDR1 KGHDR, CDR2 SFDVKD. The CDR3 sequence is CATRRGPAETQYF. DNA for the CDR3: TGTGCCACCCGGAGGGGTCCAGCCGAGACCCAGTACTTC.

This clonotype occurred many times. The V and J genes are TRBV3-1 and TRBJ2-2, with D perhaps TRBD1 (5 bases). Trimming removed 2 bases at V and 11 bases at J, with 6 bases between. Germline V CDR1 and CDR2: LGHDT, YNNKEL (reference sequence). This CDR3 has 11 residues. CDR3 in DNA: TGTGCCAGCAGCCAACAGGGTGAGCTGTTTTTT. The encoded protein is CASSQQGELFF. Using reference TRBV3-1 and TRBJ2-2 for the parts outside the CDR3, the full variable domain is DTAVSQTPKYLVTQMGNDKSIKCEQNLGHDTMYWYKQDSKKFLKIMFSYNNKELIINETVPNRFSPKSPDKAHLNLHINSLELGDSAVYFCASSQQGELFFGEGSRLTVL.